This paragraph covers one T cell receptor beta chain sequence. The authors ran a second PCR of about 7 to 11 cycles using a sample-barcoded 5' primer and a J-beta primer mix. In TCRdb, the 5' RACE reads were re-called with MiXCR into one record per CDR3 protein. Found here are about 1.8 million distinct CDR3 sequences, around half of them singletons; the top ten hold 2% to 2.5%. Ranging in age from about 6 to 90, the donors were healthy Caucasian individuals from Russia. Every donor contributed roughly 10 milliliters of peripheral blood by blood draw. Total RNA extraction produced at least 5.5 micrograms (per sample) for the study. These data belong to a study of blood T cells in healthy people across ages. Study background: Per two T cells, about one barcoded beta molecule was captured through template switching.

V lost 7 bases, J lost 5 bases, and 10 bases stayed unmatched. The CDR3 has 13 residues. Germline loops: CDR1 SQVTM, CDR2 ANQGSEA. The source of this sequence is a woman aged 40 to 50 in good health. The chain links TRBV29-1 to TRBJ2-7, with 8 bases lining up with TRBD1. What was sequenced was blood. CDR3 region: CSAIRQGAHEQYF. As DNA, the CDR3 is TGCAGCGCGATTCGTCAGGGGGCCCACGAGCAGTACTTC.